This entry features one TCR beta chain sequence. Its antigen is as yet unknown. The record originates from a study of T cell repertoires in cytomegalovirus infection. Study outcomes and limitations: The ex vivo response was dominated by HLA-C-restricted CMV-specific TCR beta clonotypes.

Germline trimming cut 2 bases from V and 5 bases from J; bases unmatched to any gene: 14. Germline V gene sequence: CDR1 SGHTA, CDR2 FQGNSA. CDR3 length equals 17 residues. A single record per CDR3 protein comes from TCRdb applying MiXCR to the reads. The table records tens of thousands of distinct CDR3 sequences, 20% to 25% of them present only once. Source: CD8+ T cells from cultured PBMCs, taken from culture after CMV antigen stimulation. This chain joins TRBV7-2 and TRBJ2-5; 7 bases are shared with TRBD2. The clonotype originates from a human donor in good health (CMV status not recorded). Some clones in this sample may be carry-over from other donors' samples. As DNA, the CDR3 is TGTGCCAGCAGCTTACTTACGGGGGGTTACGTGGGGGAGACCCAGTACTTC. Its translation is CASSLLTGGYVGETQYF. The full variable domain, with the rest looked up from reference TRBV7-2 and TRBJ2-5, is GAGVSQSPSNKVTEKGKDVELRCDPISGHTALYWYRQSLGQGLEFLIYFQGNSAPDKSGLPSDRFSAERTGGSVSTLTIQRTQQEDSAVYLCASSLLTGGYVGETQYFGPGTRLLVL.